The source of this T cell receptor beta chain is a study of CD8 T cells in Susac syndrome. CDR3 length equals 14 residues. Trimming shortened V by 2 bases and J by 0 bases, and 2 bases separated the two germline ends. CDR1 is MNHNY and CDR2 is SVGAGI in the germline V gene (reference sequence). RNA amounts of roughly 0.45 to 1 ug underwent reverse transcription with random hexamers. TCRdb passed the immunoSEQ multiplex PCR reads through MiXCR, listing each CDR3 protein once. The sample lists about 240,000 distinct CDR3 sequences, less than 96% occurring once. The J gene is TRBJ2-6, the V gene TRBV6-6; no firm D call. This receptor was obtained from a human donor with Susac syndrome. Source material: CD4+ T cells from PBMCs. CDR3 DNA sequence: TGTGCCAGCAGTTACGTCTCTGGGGCCAACGTCCTGACTTTC. This sequence encodes CASSYVSGANVLTF.